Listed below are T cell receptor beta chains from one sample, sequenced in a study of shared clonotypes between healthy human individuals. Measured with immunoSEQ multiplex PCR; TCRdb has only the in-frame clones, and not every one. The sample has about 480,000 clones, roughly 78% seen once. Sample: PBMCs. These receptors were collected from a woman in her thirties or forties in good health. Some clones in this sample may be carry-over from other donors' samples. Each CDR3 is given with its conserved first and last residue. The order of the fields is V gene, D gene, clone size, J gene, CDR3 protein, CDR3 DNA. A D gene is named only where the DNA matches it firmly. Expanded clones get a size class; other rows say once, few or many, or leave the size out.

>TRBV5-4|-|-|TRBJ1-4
CASSLGSGGNEKLFF
TGTGCCAGCAGCCTCGGTTCCGGCGGTAATGAAAAACTGTTTTTT
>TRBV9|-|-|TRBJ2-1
CASSVVGQFYNEQFF
TGTGCCAGCAGCGTAGTTGGTCAGTTCTACAATGAGCAGTTCTTC
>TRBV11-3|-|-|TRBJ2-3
CASSFQGGSTDTQYF
TGTGCCAGCAGCTTCCAAGGGGGTAGCACAGATACGCAGTATTTT
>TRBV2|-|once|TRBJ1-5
CASSGGQGTQPQHF
TGTGCCAGCAGTGGGGGCCAGGGGACGCAGCCCCAGCATTTT
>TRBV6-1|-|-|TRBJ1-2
CASSEGVGGYTF
TGTGCCAGCAGTGAAGGAGTCGGAGGCTACACCTTC
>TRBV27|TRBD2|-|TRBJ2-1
CASSLLAGGPNEQFF
TGTGCCAGCAGTCTTCTAGCGGGAGGGCCCAATGAGCAGTTCTTC
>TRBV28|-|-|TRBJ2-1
CASSLMREQFF
TGTGCCAGCAGTTTAATGCGGGAGCAGTTCTTC
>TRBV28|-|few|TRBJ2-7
CASRRGPSPSYEQYF
TGTGCCAGCAGACGCGGCCCAAGCCCCTCCTACGAGCAGTACTTC
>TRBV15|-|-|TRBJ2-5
CATSRRSGQETQYF
TGTGCCACCAGCCGCCGTAGCGGACAAGAGACCCAGTACTTC
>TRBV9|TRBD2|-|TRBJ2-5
CASSVAGGLAGSEQETQYF
TGTGCCAGCAGCGTAGCGGGTGGACTAGCGGGGTCCGAGCAAGAGACCCAGTACTTC
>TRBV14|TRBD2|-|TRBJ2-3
CASSQATTSGTDTQYF
TGTGCCAGCAGCCAAGCTACGACTAGCGGCACAGATACGCAGTATTTT
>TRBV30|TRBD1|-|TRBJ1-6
CAWSPGTGGFYNSPLHF
TGTGCCTGGAGCCCCGGGACAGGGGGCTTCTATAATTCACCCCTCCACTTT
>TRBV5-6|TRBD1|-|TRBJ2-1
CASSLGGTGENEQFF
TGTGCCAGCAGCCTGGGCGGGACAGGGGAGAATGAGCAGTTCTTC
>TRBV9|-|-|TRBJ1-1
CASSLRGNTEAFF
TGTGCCAGCAGCCTCCGGGGCAACACTGAAGCTTTCTTT
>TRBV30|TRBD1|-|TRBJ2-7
CATDRGQYEQYF
TGTGCCACCGACAGGGGGCAATACGAGCAGTACTTC
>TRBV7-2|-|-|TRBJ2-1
CASSPPGHGSYNEQFF
TGTGCCAGCAGCCCCCCGGGACACGGCTCCTACAATGAGCAGTTCTTC
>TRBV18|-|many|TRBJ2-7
CASSPPGFLYEQYF
TGTGCCAGCTCACCACCGGGTTTCCTCTACGAGCAGTACTTC
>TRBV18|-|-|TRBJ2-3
CASSPLSGGSGVDTQYF
TGTGCCAGCTCACCTCTCTCGGGCGGCTCGGGGGTAGATACGCAGTATTTT
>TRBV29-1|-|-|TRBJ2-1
CSVELRKGIGGMSDYNEQFF
TGCAGCGTTGAACTACGTAAGGGGATCGGCGGGATGTCAGACTACAATGAGCAGTTCTTC
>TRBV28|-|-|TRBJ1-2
CASSPWRGGSTF
TGTGCCAGCAGTCCCTGGAGGGGGGGGAGCACCTTC
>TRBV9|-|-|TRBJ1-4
CASSRGPNEKLFF
TGTGCCAGCAGCCGAGGACCTAATGAAAAACTGTTTTTT
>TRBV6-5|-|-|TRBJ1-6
CASSYRTYNSPLHF
TGTGCCAGCAGTTACAGAACCTATAATTCACCCCTCCACTTT
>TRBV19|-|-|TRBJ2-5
CASSSGLSETQYF
TGTGCCAGTAGTTCAGGGTTGTCAGAGACCCAGTACTTC
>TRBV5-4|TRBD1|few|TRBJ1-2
CASSVGTESYGYTF
TGTGCCAGCAGCGTGGGGACAGAATCTTATGGCTACACCTTC
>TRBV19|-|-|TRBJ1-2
CASSTPGSPSANGYTF
TGTGCCAGTAGTACGCCCGGGAGCCCCAGTGCTAATGGCTACACCTTC
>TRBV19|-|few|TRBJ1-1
CASTVDSENTEAFF
TGTGCCAGTACCGTTGACAGTGAGAACACTGAAGCTTTCTTT
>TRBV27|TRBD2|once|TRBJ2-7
CASSSGVTYEQYF
TGTGCCAGCAGTAGCGGGGTTACCTACGAGCAGTACTTC
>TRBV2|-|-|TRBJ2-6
CASSWDAGANVLTF
TGTGCCAGCAGTTGGGACGCTGGGGCCAACGTCCTGACTTTC
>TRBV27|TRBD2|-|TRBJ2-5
CASSLGTSGRETQYF
TGTGCCAGCAGTTTGGGGACTAGCGGGAGGGAGACCCAGTACTTC
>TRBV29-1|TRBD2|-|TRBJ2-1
CSVEVTSGNNEQFF
TGCAGCGTTGAAGTGACTAGCGGGAACAATGAGCAGTTCTTC
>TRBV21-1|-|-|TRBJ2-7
CANILRDRDRNAGYEQYF
TGTGCCAATATCCTCCGGGACAGGGATAGGAATGCGGGCTACGAGCAGTACTTC
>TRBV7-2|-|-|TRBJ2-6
CASSLAHGAGANVLTF
TGTGCCAGCAGCTTAGCCCATGGAGCTGGGGCCAACGTCCTGACTTTC
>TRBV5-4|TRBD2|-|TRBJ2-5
CASSSRTSGRAAETQYF
TGTGCCAGCAGCTCCCGGACTAGCGGGAGGGCCGCGGAGACCCAGTACTTC
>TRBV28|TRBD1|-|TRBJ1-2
CASSWTGGYTF
TGTGCCAGCAGTTGGACAGGGGGCTACACCTTC
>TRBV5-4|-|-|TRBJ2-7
CASSLGGAQADEQYF
TGTGCCAGCAGCTTGGGCGGGGCCCAGGCGGACGAGCAGTACTTC
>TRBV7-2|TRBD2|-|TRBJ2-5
CASSLVTGGETQYF
TGTGCCAGCAGCTTAGTTACGGGGGGGGAGACCCAGTACTTC
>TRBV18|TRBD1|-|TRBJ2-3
CASSRRQGQGGADTQYF
TGTGCCAGCTCAAGGCGACAGGGACAGGGCGGGGCAGATACGCAGTATTTT
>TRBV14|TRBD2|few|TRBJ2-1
CASSQVWLAGYNEQFF
TGTGCCAGCAGCCAAGTGTGGCTAGCGGGCTACAATGAGCAGTTCTTC
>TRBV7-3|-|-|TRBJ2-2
CASSLTGYTGELFF
TGTGCCAGCAGCTTAACGGGGTACACCGGGGAGCTGTTTTTT
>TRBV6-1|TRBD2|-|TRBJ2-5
CASSGAGGQETQYF
TGTGCCAGCAGTGGAGCGGGAGGGCAAGAGACCCAGTACTTC
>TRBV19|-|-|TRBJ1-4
CASSIIPGSSTNEKLFF
TGTGCCAGTAGTATAATTCCAGGGAGCTCGACTAATGAAAAACTGTTTTTT
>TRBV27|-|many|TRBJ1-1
CASSPENTEAFF
TGTGCCAGCAGTCCTGAGAACACTGAAGCTTTCTTT
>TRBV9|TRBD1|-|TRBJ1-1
CASSPWTGRNTEAFF
TGTGCCAGCAGCCCCTGGACAGGGCGGAACACTGAAGCTTTCTTT
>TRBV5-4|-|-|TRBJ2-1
CASSLEPKNNEQFF
TGTGCCAGCAGCTTGGAGCCCAAAAACAATGAGCAGTTCTTC
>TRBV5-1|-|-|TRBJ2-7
CASSDRDPPIEQYF
TGCGCCAGCAGCGACCGGGACCCACCTATCGAGCAGTACTTC
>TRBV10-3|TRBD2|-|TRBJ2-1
CAIQPTSGGDHEQFF
TGTGCCATCCAACCGACTAGCGGGGGGGATCATGAGCAGTTCTTC
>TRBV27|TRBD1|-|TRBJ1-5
CASSRTGGNQPQHF
TGTGCCAGCAGCCGGACAGGGGGTAATCAGCCCCAGCATTTT
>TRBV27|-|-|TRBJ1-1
CACRGGGTEAFF
TGTGCCTGCCGAGGGGGGGGGACTGAAGCTTTCTTT
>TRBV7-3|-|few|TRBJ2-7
CASSLYGRGEQYF
TGTGCCAGCAGCTTATACGGGAGAGGCGAGCAGTACTTC
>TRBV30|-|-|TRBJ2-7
CAWSQSSSYEQYF
TGTGCCTGGAGTCAGTCATCTTCCTACGAGCAGTACTTC
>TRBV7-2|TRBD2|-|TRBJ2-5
CASSRAARAGGPLKTQYF
TGTGCCAGCAGCCGTGCAGCTAGAGCGGGAGGGCCGTTGAAGACCCAGTACTTC
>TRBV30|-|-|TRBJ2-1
CAWRFAQESYNEQFF
TGTGCCTGGAGGTTCGCACAGGAATCCTACAATGAGCAGTTCTTC
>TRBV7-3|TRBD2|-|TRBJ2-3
CASSLNPLAGGFTDTQYF
TGTGCCAGCAGCTTAAATCCCCTAGCGGGAGGGTTCACAGATACGCAGTATTTT
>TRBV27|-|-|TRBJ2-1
CASSLSWTKPYNEQFF
TGTGCCAGCAGTTTATCTTGGACCAAGCCCTACAATGAGCAGTTCTTC
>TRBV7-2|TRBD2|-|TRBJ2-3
CASSLDRGGPTDTQYF
TGTGCCAGCAGCTTAGATAGGGGAGGGCCCACAGATACGCAGTATTTT
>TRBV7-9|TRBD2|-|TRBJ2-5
CASSPSGGGETQYF
TGTGCCAGCAGCCCCTCGGGCGGGGGAGAGACCCAGTACTTC
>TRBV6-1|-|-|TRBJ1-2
CASSEKREGGLGYTF
TGTGCCAGCAGTGAAAAGAGAGAGGGGGGGTTGGGCTACACCTTC
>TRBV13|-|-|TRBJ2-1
CASSLDTAPFF
TGTGCCAGCAGCTTAGACACAGCACCGTTCTTC
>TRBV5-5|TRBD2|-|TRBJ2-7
CASSLGLAEAYEQYF
TGTGCCAGCAGCCTGGGACTAGCGGAAGCCTACGAGCAGTACTTC